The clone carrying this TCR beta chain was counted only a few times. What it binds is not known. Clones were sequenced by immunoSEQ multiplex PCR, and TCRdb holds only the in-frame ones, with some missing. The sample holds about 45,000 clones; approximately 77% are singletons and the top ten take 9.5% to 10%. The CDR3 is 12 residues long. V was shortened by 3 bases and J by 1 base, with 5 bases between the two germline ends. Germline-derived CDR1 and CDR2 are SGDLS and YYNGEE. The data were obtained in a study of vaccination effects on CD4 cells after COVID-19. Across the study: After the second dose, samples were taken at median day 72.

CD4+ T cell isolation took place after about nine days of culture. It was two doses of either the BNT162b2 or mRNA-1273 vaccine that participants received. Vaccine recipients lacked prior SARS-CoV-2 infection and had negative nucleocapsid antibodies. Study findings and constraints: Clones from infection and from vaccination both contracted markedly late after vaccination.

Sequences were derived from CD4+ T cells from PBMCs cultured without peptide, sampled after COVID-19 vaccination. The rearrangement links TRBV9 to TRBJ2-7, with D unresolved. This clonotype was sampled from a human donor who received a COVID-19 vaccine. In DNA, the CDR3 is TGTGCCAGCAGCGCCGATTCCTACGAGCAGTACTTC. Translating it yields CASSADSYEQYF.